This entry is about one T cell receptor beta chain. No antigen is known for it. CDR1 is MNHNS and CDR2 is SASEGT in the germline V gene. The V segment lost 0 bases and the J segment 6 bases; nucleotides outside the gene matches: 5. The CDR3 is made up of 16 amino acids. At sampling all donors were nominally healthy, likely with unrecorded immune exposures. These data come from a study of cytomegalovirus exposure and HLA in healthy donors. Overall study context: A data release that came early held 75 million to 85 million unique TCRs from HLA-typed donors. Whole-study findings and limits: Clonal expansion, a later analysis showed, was greater in HLA-associated TCR beta chains than in equally common others.

Amplification used 60 Vbeta primers and 13 Jbeta primers. Authors' methods: Unique TCR beta chains numbered around 80 million in a later analysis, with approximately 10 million shared. This table comes from immunoSEQ multiplex PCR, and its TCRdb copy is limited to in-frame clones, with some not included. V, J and clone size reflect that table, while D and trimming were determined from the DNA. The sample holds 200,000 or so clones; around 83% are singletons and the top ten take 1.4%. The chain couples TRBV6-1 to TRBJ2-2; 9 nucleotides line up with TRBD2. The sequence came from a girl aged 5-17 years in good health and CMV-seronegative. Sequencing was performed on PBMCs. CDR3 protein: CASSEARGRAPGELFF. The CDR3 region has the DNA TGTGCCAGCAGTGAAGCGCGCGGGAGGGCCCCCGGGGAGCTGTTTTTT.